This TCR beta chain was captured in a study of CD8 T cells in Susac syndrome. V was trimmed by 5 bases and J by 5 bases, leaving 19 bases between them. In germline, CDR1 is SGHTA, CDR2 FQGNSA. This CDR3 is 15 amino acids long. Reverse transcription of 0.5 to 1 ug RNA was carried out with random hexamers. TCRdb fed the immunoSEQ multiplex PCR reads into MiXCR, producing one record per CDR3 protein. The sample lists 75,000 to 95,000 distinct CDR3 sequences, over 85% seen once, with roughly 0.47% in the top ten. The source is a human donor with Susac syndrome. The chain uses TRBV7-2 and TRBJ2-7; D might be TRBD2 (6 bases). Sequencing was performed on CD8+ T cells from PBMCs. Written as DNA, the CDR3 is TGTGCCAGCAGCCTCCGGGACTCCATTGGCAACGAGCAGTACTTC. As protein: CASSLRDSIGNEQYF.